A single sample is the source of the 26 T cell receptor beta chains below, sequenced in a study of tumor-infiltrating lymphocytes in primary liver carcinoma. Germline DNA was also extracted, while the blood RNA originated from unsorted whole blood. A primer matching the constant region was used to make TCR beta cDNA from approximately 520 ng of total RNA. Slightly modified ARM-PCR, run as three nested multiplex PCR rounds, produced the TCR beta libraries. For approximately 11 cycles apiece, the opening two PCR rounds ran with TRBV1-TRBV30 forward primers and a C-beta reverse primer. From the multiplex PCR reads, TCRdb called clonotypes with MiXCR, one entry per CDR3 protein. The data show hundreds of thousands of distinct CDR3 sequences, 45% to 70% seen once. The sequenced sample consisted of peripheral blood. These TCRs come from a woman aged 30 to 39 with primary liver carcinoma and hepatitis B virus infection.

With respect to this clonotype: One end of the junction varies from germline; a read error may be responsible. The V call is TRBV10-3, the J call TRBJ2-1, with unresolved D. The germline gives CDR1 ENHRY, CDR2 SYGVKD. The CDR3 has 13 residues. The CDR3 loop reads CAISLISIDERFF. The CDR3, as DNA: TGTGCCATCAGCCTGATTAGTATCGATGAGCGGTTCTTC.

As for this clonotype: With a much larger clone just one base away, this may be a read error. V is TRBV6-2 or TRBV6-3 and J is TRBJ2-1; D gene unclear. The CDR3 sequence is 11 residues long. Germline assignment: CDR1 MNHEY and CDR2 SVGEGT. The CDR3 nucleotides are TGTGCCAGCAGTTGGAACCATGAGCAGCTCTTC. Protein sequence: CASSWNHEQLF.

This clonotype was counted many times. V gene TRBV4-2 combines with J gene TRBJ2-7; TRBD2 is a possible D gene (5 bases). V lost 3 bases, J lost 3 bases, and 18 bases lay in between. The CDR3 runs to 16 residues. Germline CDR1 and CDR2: LGHNA and YNFKEQ. Here the CDR3 reads CASSQQWRSPDYEQYF. As DNA, the CDR3 is TGTGCCAGCAGCCAGCAGTGGAGGAGCCCGGACTACGAGCAGTACTTC.

Turning to this clonotype: Because it lacks the conserved phenylalanine or tryptophan at the end, this CDR3 is likely a read error. This chain's CDR3 is CASSPAEYNEQFL. Here the CDR3 DNA reads TGTGCCAGCAGCCCAGCGGAATACAATGAGCAGTTCCTC. This chain links TRBV7-9 with TRBJ2-1, with D possibly TRBD2 on 5 matching bases. The CDR3 has 13 amino acids. Trimming shortened V by 5 bases and J by 4 bases, and 9 bases separated the two germline ends. Germline CDR1 SEHNR, CDR2 FQNEAQ (reference sequence).

About this clonotype itself: At one boundary the junction diverges from the germline segment, which might be a read error. The chain couples TRBV6-5 to TRBJ1-2; no clear D gene. Germline CDR1 is MNHEY and CDR2 is SVGAGI. This CDR3 has 13 residues. In DNA form, the CDR3 reads TGTGCCAGCAGTTTCACGGCTAACTATGGCTACATCTTC. This gives the protein CASSFTANYGYIF.

On this clonotype: A read error may be the cause here, since a much bigger clone is one base away. Since the CDR3 does not end with the conserved phenylalanine or tryptophan, this likely comes from a read error. V is TRBV29-1 and J is TRBJ1-4; possibly TRBD1 for D (6 bases). The germline gives CDR1 SQVTM, CDR2 ANQGSEA. This CDR3 spans 12 amino acids. Trimming left V 7 bases short and J 4 bases short, with 10 bases between. In DNA form, the CDR3 reads TGCAGCGGGGGACACGGTAATGAAAAACTGTTTGTT. Translated: CSGGHGNEKLFV.

Concerning this clonotype itself: One end of the junction fails to match germline, which may point to a read error. The chain couples TRBV4-1 to TRBJ2-1; 8 bases map to TRBD2. In germline, CDR1 is MGHRA, CDR2 YSYEKL. The CDR3 consists of 17 residues. The chain's CDR3 is CAISHRLAPSSYNEQFF. In DNA form, the CDR3 reads TGCGCCATCAGCCACAGACTAGCGCCTAGCTCCTACAATGAGCAGTTCTTC.

This clonotype was observed many times. This sequence joins TRBV29-1 and TRBJ1-1; tentatively, D is TRBD1 (5 bases). The CDR3 runs to 14 residues. In germline, CDR1 is SQVTM, CDR2 ANQGSEA. Trimming took 6 bases from V and 1 from J, leaving 15 bases between them. CDR3 sequence: CSVAGTGSNTEAFF. As DNA, the CDR3 is TGCAGCGTAGCCGGGACCGGGTCGAACACTGAAGCTTTCTTT.

This clonotype was seen repeatedly, ten times or more. The chain uses TRBV4-2 and TRBJ2-3, with D maybe TRBD2 (6 bases). The CDR3 extends over 15 amino acids. The V gene's germline CDR1 is LGHNA and CDR2 YNFKEQ. V lost 0 bases, J lost 6 bases, and 13 bases lay in between. CDR3 sequence: CASSQETSLADTQYF. In nucleotides, the CDR3 is TGTGCCAGCAGCCAAGAGACTAGTTTGGCGGATACGCAGTATTTT.

This clonotype appeared many times. The chain couples TRBV6-1 to TRBJ2-1; no firm D call. Germline values: CDR1 MNHNS, CDR2 SASEGT. V lost 6 bases, J lost 4 bases, and 10 bases lay in between. CDR3 length: 13 amino acids. The CDR3 nucleotides are TGTGCCAGCAGAACCACGGCTTACAATGAGCAGTTCTTC. Encoded protein: CASRTTAYNEQFF.

This clonotype came up a few times. The chain uses TRBV5-5 and TRBJ2-7; either TRBD1 or TRBD2 may supply D (5 bases each). Germline-derived CDR1 and CDR2 are SGHKS and YYEKEE (reference sequence). There are 14 residues in the CDR3. Trimming stripped 2 bases from V and 2 bases from J, with 11 bases between. The CDR3 bases are TGTGCCAGCAGCTTCACTGGGACCCCCTACGAGCAGTACTTC. Amino acids: CASSFTGTPYEQYF.

Regarding this clonotype: In this CDR3 the conserved last residue, phenylalanine or tryptophan, is missing, so a read error is likely. CDR3 DNA sequence: TGTGCCAGCAGTTTTCCTGGACGGCATGAGCAGTTCATC. Translating it yields CASSFPGRHEQFI. The chain couples TRBV6-2 or TRBV6-3 to TRBJ2-1; D is unresolved. CDR1 MNHEY and CDR2 SVGEGT come from the germline V gene. V lost 4 bases to trimming and J lost 8 bases, with 12 bases between them. This CDR3 region has 13 residues.

Details on this clonotype: Since a much larger clone is just one base distant, this may be a read error. The chain carries TRBV6-1 and TRBJ2-3; the match to TRBD2 covers 16 bases. The CDR3 has 17 residues. The germline V gene has CDR1 MNHNS and CDR2 SASEGT. As DNA, the CDR3 is TGTGCCAGCAGGGGACTAGCGGGAGGGGTCCTCACAGATATGCAGTATTTT. Residues: CASRGLAGGVLTDMQYF.

Remarks on this clonotype: A much larger clone differs by one base, so this may be a read error. The chain recombines TRBV6-1 with TRBJ1-2; 10 nucleotides line up with TRBD1. CDR3 length: 14 residues. CDR1 and CDR2 from the germline V gene are MNHNS and SASEGT. The CDR3 bases are TGTGCCAGCAGCCCTGACAGGGGGCGCGGGGGCTACATCTTC. As protein: CASSPDRGRGGYIF.

Comment on this clonotype: No conserved phenylalanine or tryptophan is present at the end of the CDR3, so a read error is the likely explanation. Because the CDR3's place on the DNA is in doubt, the DNA is left out and the CDR3 is given as listed by TCRdb. The chain is built from TRBV5-4 and TRBJ2-7; the table calls TRBD1, which could not be checked here. Germline V gene lookup returns CDR1 SGHNT and CDR2 YYREEE (reference sequence). The CDR3 length is 12 residues, termini included. CDR3 protein: CASSSTGGVLYL.

This clonotype has a count of ten or more. V and J are TRBV11-1 and TRBJ2-7, with D unclear. This CDR3 region has 13 residues. CDR1 is SGHAT and CDR2 is FQDESV in the germline V gene (reference sequence). V lost 1 base to trimming and J lost 6 bases, with 10 bases between them. CDR3 DNA: TGTGCCAGCAGCTTAGTACGAGACTCCGAGCAGTACTTC. Its protein is CASSLVRDSEQYF.

The sample holds a few counts of this clonotype. The rearrangement joins TRBV7-9 to TRBJ1-5; D call uncertain. The CDR3 runs to 15 residues. With 7 bases removed from V and 3 bases from J, the gap between germline ends came to 16 bases. Germline CDR1 and CDR2: SEHNR and FQNEAQ (reference sequence). Written as DNA, the CDR3 is TGTGCCAGCACCCCTAGTGAGCAGCCCAATCAGCCCCAGCATTTT. This codes for CASTPSEQPNQPQHF.

This clonotype appeared many times. The chain recombines TRBV6-5 with TRBJ1-6; 8 bases match TRBD1. The CDR3 sequence is 15 residues long. V trimming: 6 bases; J trimming: 7 bases; junction bases outside the gene matches: 8. Germline V gene data show CDR1 as MNHEY and CDR2 as SVGAGI. The DNA of the CDR3 is TGTGCCAGCAGACCCCCGGGACAGGAGAATTCACCCCTCCACTTT. Translated: CASRPPGQENSPLHF.

Of note for this clonotype: A single base separates this from a much larger clone, so it may be a read error. The rearrangement uses TRBV6-5 and TRBJ2-1; perhaps TRBD2 as D (8 bases). CDR1 is MNHEY and CDR2 is SVGAGI in the germline V gene. The CDR3 consists of 17 residues. The CDR3 DNA sequence: TGTGCCATCAGTCAACCGGGACTAGGGGGCGCAAACAATGAGCAGTTCTTC. It codes for CAISQPGLGGANNEQFF.

The J gene is TRBJ2-4, the V gene TRBV7-9, with D perhaps TRBD1 or TRBD2 (6 bases each). In germline, CDR1 is SEHNR, CDR2 FQNEAQ (reference sequence). The ends were cut back, 5 bases at V and 0 bases at J, with 17 bases in the middle. The CDR3 contains 17 residues. The CDR3 DNA reads TGTGCCAGCAGCACAAACCCCGGGGGCACAGCCAAAAACATTCAGTACTTC. This gives the protein CASSTNPGGTAKNIQYF.

Comments on this clonotype: This may stem from a read error, because a much larger clone lies one nucleotide away. The genes are TRBV11-2 and TRBJ1-1; D call uncertain. Germline V gives CDR1 SGHAT, CDR2 FQNNGV. The CDR3 is 12 amino acids. The V gene lost 11 bases and the J gene lost 6 bases, with 16 bases spanning the gap. The CDR3 coding sequence is TGTGCCGGCAACTTAAACCTTCCTGAAGCTTTCTTT. Its protein product is CAGNLNLPEAFF.

The chain employs TRBV25-1 and TRBJ1-2; D gene uncertain. Between the trimmed V and J ends, which lost 1 base and 8 bases, there was a span of 14 bases. This CDR3 has 14 amino acids. Germline V gene lookup returns CDR1 MGHDK and CDR2 SYGVNS. The CDR3 spells CASSESTQVIGYTF. CDR3 sequence (DNA): TGTGCCAGCAGTGAATCGACCCAAGTGATCGGCTACACCTTC.

A word on this clonotype: The junction and the germline gene differ at one end; a read error may be behind it. The CDR3 region has the DNA TGTGCCAGCAGTTGGACAGGGGGCACAGAGACCCAGCACTTC. It yields the protein CASSWTGGTETQHF. This chain connects TRBV28 to TRBJ2-5; 11 bases map to TRBD1. The CDR3 is 14 amino acids. Looked up from germline, CDR1 is MDHEN and CDR2 is SYDVKM.

Remarks on this clonotype: One end of the junction fails to match germline, which may point to a read error. The J gene is TRBJ1-2, the V gene TRBV6-5, with unresolved D. Germline V gene lookup returns CDR1 MNHEY and CDR2 SVGAGI. This CDR3 is 15 amino acids long. Here the CDR3 reads CASSYTVGSNYSYTF. CDR3 bases: TGTGCCAGCAGTTACACCGTGGGGAGTAACTATAGCTACACCTTC.

This chain uses TRBV11-1 with TRBJ2-1; the D gene is possibly TRBD2 (5 bases). V lost 3 bases and J 13 bases, leaving 13 bases between the germline ends. Germline CDR1 reads SGHAT; CDR2 reads FQDESV (reference sequence). The CDR3 has 12 amino acids. CDR3 region: CASSFYSDGQFF. The CDR3, as DNA: TGTGCCAGCAGCTTTTATAGCGATGGACAGTTCTTC.

This clonotype appeared a few times. V is TRBV7-9 and J is TRBJ2-5, with a tentative D call TRBD2 (5 bases). Trimming took 3 bases from V and 2 from J, leaving 13 bases between them. From germline, CDR1 is SEHNR and CDR2 FQNEAQ (reference sequence). The CDR3 consists of 15 residues. As DNA, the CDR3 is TGTGCCAGCAGCTTCGGCGGGCCAAAGCAAGAGACCCAGTACTTC. Protein: CASSFGGPKQETQYF.